These T cell receptor beta chains were read from a single sample in a study of regulatory T cells in long-lasting Graves disease. TCRdb fed the multiplex PCR reads into MiXCR, producing one record per CDR3 protein. The sample contains around 450,000 distinct CDR3 sequences, 20% to 25% of which appear only once. Sequenced material: peripheral blood mononuclear cells (PBMCs), taken when the disease was refractory, from a patient treated with antithyroid drugs. The receptors here all came from a female donor with Graves disease. Both conserved end residues are part of each CDR3. The D gene is left open where the match is weak. Clone size is stated in some rows and not others, as once, few, many or a class when expanded.

V gene,J gene,D gene,clone size,CDR3 DNA,CDR3 protein
TRBV12-3/TRBV12-4,TRBJ1-5,NA,many,TGTGCCAGCAGTTCTGTGGGGGTCGAGGAGCCCCAGCATTTT,CASSSVGVEEPQHF
TRBV20-1,TRBJ1-1,NA,many,TGCAGTGCTCCGGTGGGCGGAATGAACACTGAAGCTTTCTTT,CSAPVGGMNTEAFF
TRBV27,TRBJ2-7,NA,NA,TGTGCCAGCAGTTTAAGTTCGGGGACCTCCTACGAGCAGTACTTC,CASSLSSGTSYEQYF
TRBV5-1,TRBJ2-7,TRBD1,NA,TGCGCCAGCAGCTTGGAGGGGACAGGGTACCTCTACGAGCAGTACTTC,CASSLEGTGYLYEQYF
TRBV12-3/TRBV12-4,TRBJ2-3,TRBD2,many,TGTGCCAGCACCTCACTAGCGGGGGGAAAAGATACGCAGTATTTT,CASTSLAGGKDTQYF
TRBV10-1,TRBJ1-1,TRBD1,few,TGCGCCAGCAGTGATGATACAGGGGGGACGGCTGAAGCTTTCTTT,CASSDDTGGTAEAFF
TRBV9,TRBJ1-2,TRBD1,few,TGTGCCAGCAGCGTCCTCCCGGGACAGGGGGCGGTAGACTATGGCTACACCTTC,CASSVLPGQGAVDYGYTF
TRBV5-1,TRBJ2-5,TRBD2,NA,TGCGCCAGCAGCTTAACCCCTTCCCAGGCGGGGGGAGAGACCCAGTACTTC,CASSLTPSQAGGETQYF
TRBV29-1,TRBJ2-7,TRBD2,NA,TGCAGCGTTGAATCGGGGGAGGGGCGTCACTACGAGCAGTACTTC,CSVESGEGRHYEQYF
TRBV12-3/TRBV12-4,TRBJ1-3,NA,many,TGTGCCAGCAGTTTAGCGACTGGAAACACCATATATTTT,CASSLATGNTIYF
TRBV18,TRBJ1-1,TRBD1,few,TGTGCCAGCTCACCGGGGGACAGAGAAGCTTTCTTT,CASSPGDREAFF
TRBV28,TRBJ2-7,NA,NA,TGTGCCAGCAGTCTCAGAGGAGGTTACGAGCAGCACTTC,CASSLRGGYEQHF
TRBV20-1,TRBJ2-5,NA,NA,TGCAGTGCTAGAGTTGGCGGGGTAACGGAGACCCAGTACTTC,CSARVGGVTETQYF
TRBV19,TRBJ2-2,TRBD2,few,TGTGCCAGTGGCCTAGCGGGAGGGGCCGGGGAGCTGTTTTTT,CASGLAGGAGELFF